This entry lists 22 T cell receptor beta chains sequenced from one sample in a study of shared clonotypes between healthy human individuals (dated by TCRdb to 2020 to 2022). Receptors were amplified or captured by the immunoSEQ multiplex PCR assay. What TCRdb holds here is the immuneACCESS table cut down to in-frame rearrangements. Part of the clones is not present; checked against another copy, under half of the missing clones reflect an unresolved V gene, and the others are unexplained. The sample includes 950,000 to 1,200,000 clones, with 70% to 80% observed a single time. Approximately 0.95% of the sample lies in the top ten. The sequencing sample was made of memory CD4+ T cells from PBMCs. The sample's cell subset or site, from its label and the paper: CD45RA-negative fraction. Every receptor here comes from a man aged 18 to 29 in good health. Some clones in this sample may be carry-over from other donors' samples.

The chain recombines TRBV4-1 with TRBJ2-3, with 9 bases identical to TRBD2. CDR3 length: 16 amino acids. The germline V gene has CDR1 MGHRA and CDR2 YSYEKL. Trimming cost V 0 bases and J 2 bases; bases outside gene matches: 3. The CDR3 here is CASSQDAGGFTDTQYF. The CDR3 nucleotides read TGCGCCAGCAGCCAAGACGCGGGAGGGTTCACAGATACGCAGTATTTT.

V gene TRBV11-2 combines with J gene TRBJ2-7; 7 bases align to TRBD1. Germline lookup yields CDR1 SGHAT and CDR2 FQNNGV. Unmatched junction bases numbered 12, after V lost 5 bases and J lost 5 bases. There are 15 residues in the CDR3. The CDR3 coding sequence is TGTGCCAGCAGCATCCCACAGGGGTTTAGGGACGAGCAGTACTTC. Encoded protein: CASSIPQGFRDEQYF.

For the CDR3, the DNA is TGTGCCAGCAGCCAACAGGGTGGGTCCAATCAGCCCCAGCATTTT. This encodes CASSQQGGSNQPQHF. J is TRBJ1-5 and V is TRBV4-2, with D possibly TRBD1 on 5 matching bases. This CDR3 is 15 amino acids long. Germline CDR1 is LGHNA and CDR2 is YNFKEQ. The V end was cut by 2 bases, the J end by 3 bases, with 11 bases between.

This clone showed up just a few times. The same CDR3 also results from other DNA sequences found in this sample. This chain connects TRBV28 to TRBJ2-1, with 14 bases aligning to TRBD2. CDR1 MDHEN and CDR2 SYDVKM come from the germline V gene. Trimming at V came to 2 bases and at J to 7 bases, leaving 1 base not matched to a gene. There are 15 residues in the CDR3. The CDR3 protein is CASSLGTSGRNEQFF. In DNA, the CDR3 is TGTGCCAGCAGTTTAGGGACTAGCGGGAGAAATGAGCAGTTCTTC.

J is TRBJ2-5 and V is TRBV9, with TRBD2 matching over 7 bases. Trimming took 2 bases from V and 4 from J; bases not matched to a gene: 5. This CDR3 contains 14 residues. CDR1 and CDR2 (germline): SGDLS, YYNGEE. The CDR3 nucleotides read TGTGCCAGCAGCGTGAGGGGCGGGAGAGAGACCCAGTACTTC. As protein: CASSVRGGRETQYF. Drawing the rest from reference TRBV9 and TRBJ2-5, the complete variable domain is DSGVTQTPKHLITATGQRVTLRCSPRSGDLSVYWYQQSLDQGLQFLIQYYNGEERAKGNILERFSAQQFPDLHSELNLSSLELGDSALYFCASSVRGGRETQYFGPGTRLLVL.

This clone was seen a handful of times. The rearrangement links TRBV4-2 to TRBJ2-2, with D maybe TRBD1 (5 bases). This CDR3 is 16 amino acids long. In germline, CDR1 is LGHNA, CDR2 YNFKEQ. V was clipped by 6 bases and J by 2 bases, with 16 bases between them. The DNA for the CDR3 is TGTGCCAGCAGTCCAGACAGCGCATTAAACACCGGGGAGCTGTTTTTT. It yields the protein CASSPDSALNTGELFF.

This clone was seen a handful of times. V usage is TRBV5-1 and J usage is TRBJ2-1, with D perhaps TRBD2 (5 bases). The CDR3 length is 16 residues. Deletions cut 2 bases from V and 7 bases from J, with 19 bases between. From germline, CDR1 is SGHRS and CDR2 YFSETQ. Here the CDR3 DNA reads TGCGCCAGCAGCTTCGTTCCAGCGGATCTTGGTAATGAGCAGTTCTTC. Translated: CASSFVPADLGNEQFF.

This chain uses TRBV19 with TRBJ2-5; the D gene is possibly TRBD1 (6 bases). Germline V gene lookup returns CDR1 LNHDA and CDR2 SQIVND (reference sequence). Trimming took 10 bases from V and 7 from J, leaving 16 bases between them. The CDR3 spans 12 residues. CDR3 loop: CANKDRPRTQYF. The CDR3 nucleotides are TGTGCCAACAAGGACAGACCTCGGACCCAGTACTTC. Full variable domain (remainder filled in from reference TRBV19 and TRBJ2-5): DGGITQSPKYLFRKEGQNVTLSCEQNLNHDAMYWYRQDPGQGLRLIYYSQIVNDFQKGDIAEGYSVSREKKESFPLTVTSAQKNPTAFYLCANKDRPRTQYFGPGTRLLVL.

The count of this clone is one. The chain is built from TRBV9 and TRBJ2-1, with 12 bases identical to TRBD2. V dropped 0 bases and J dropped 10; count of bases not matched to a gene: 8. Looked up from germline, CDR1 is SGDLS and CDR2 is YYNGEE. This CDR3 spans 16 amino acids. The CDR3 nucleotides read TGTGCCAGCAGCGTAGTTTCTAGCGGGAGGGCCGGGGAGCAGTTCTTC. This encodes CASSVVSSGRAGEQFF.

The CDR3 reads CSVGQGARETQYF. The CDR3 nucleotides read TGCAGCGTTGGTCAGGGGGCGCGTGAGACCCAGTACTTC. The chain carries TRBV29-1 and TRBJ2-5; 8 positions agree with TRBD1. This CDR3 contains 13 residues. The trim removed 4 bases at V and 5 bases at J, leaving 6 bases unmatched. From germline, CDR1 is SQVTM and CDR2 ANQGSEA.

The chain joins TRBV27 to TRBJ2-7; D possibly corresponds to TRBD1 (6 bases). V was clipped by 6 bases and J by 7 bases, with 22 bases between them. Germline values: CDR1 MNHEY, CDR2 SMNVEV (reference sequence). This CDR3 region has 15 residues. CDR3 residues: CASRRSGTPFGEQYF. Written as DNA, the CDR3 is TGTGCCAGCAGGCGGTCCGGGACACCCTTCGGGGAGCAGTACTTC.

The V gene is TRBV30, the J gene TRBJ2-1; 7 nucleotides align to TRBD2. Trimming removed 2 bases from V and 6 bases from J; junction bases left unmatched: 7. Germline V gene data show CDR1 as GTSNPN and CDR2 as SVGIG (reference sequence). The CDR3 is 14 residues long. The chain's CDR3 is CAWSRLREFNEQFF. CDR3 sequence (DNA): TGTGCCTGGAGTCGTTTGCGGGAGTTCAATGAGCAGTTCTTC.

This rearrangement joins TRBV30 to TRBJ2-1, with 11 positions matching TRBD2. Germline CDR1 reads GTSNPN; CDR2 reads SVGIG (reference sequence). This CDR3 contains 14 residues. Germline trimming cut 7 bases from V and 5 bases from J; bases unmatched to any gene: 7. CDR3 coding DNA: TGTGCCTCAACACCGACTAGCGGGAACAATGAGCAGTTCTTC. Protein product: CASTPTSGNNEQFF.

The rearrangement links TRBV5-6 to TRBJ2-1; 10 nucleotides agree with TRBD2. The germline V gene encodes CDR1 SGHDT and CDR2 YYEEEE. V shed 4 bases and J 0 bases; nucleotides not matched to a gene: 4. The CDR3 runs 16 residues. Here the CDR3 DNA reads TGTGCCAGCAGCCCTCTAGCGGGAGTCTCCTACAATGAGCAGTTCTTC. It translates to CASSPLAGVSYNEQFF.

The V gene is TRBV18, the J gene TRBJ2-3; D remains ambiguous. There are 14 residues in the CDR3. V was cut by 4 bases and J by 1 base, with 9 bases left in between. Germline V lookup: CDR1 KGHSH, CDR2 LQKENI. In nucleotides, the CDR3 is TGTGCCAGCTCACTCTTTTTTCGCACAGATACGCAGTATTTT. This encodes CASSLFFRTDTQYF.

V and J are TRBV7-2 and TRBJ2-1; 16 bases match TRBD2. Germline CDR1 is SGHTA and CDR2 is FQGNSA. This CDR3 has 17 residues. J lost 3 bases, V lost 5 bases, and 4 bases had no gene match. Here the CDR3 reads CASSAGLAGGIYNEQFF. CDR3 nucleotides: TGTGCCAGCAGCGCGGGACTAGCGGGAGGGATCTACAATGAGCAGTTCTTC.

The chain employs TRBV5-1 and TRBJ2-7, with D possibly being TRBD1 or TRBD2 (7 bases each). Trimming pared 4 bases from V and 3 bases from J, leaving 17 bases between. The CDR3 totals 15 residues. The V gene's germline CDR1 is SGHRS and CDR2 YFSETQ. CDR3 nucleotides: TGCGCCAGCAGCCAGCGGGGACAGACAATCTACGAGCAGTACTTC. Protein: CASSQRGQTIYEQYF. Based on the CDR3 plus reference TRBV5-1 and TRBJ2-7, the full variable domain is KAGVTQTPRYLIKTRGQQVTLSCSPISGHRSVSWYQQTPGQGLQFLFEYFSETQRNKGNFPGRFSGRQFSNSRSEMNVSTLELGDSALYLCASSQRGQTIYEQYFGPGTRLTVT.

This clone has a single count. This CDR3 is also generated by other DNA sequences in the sample. This chain links TRBV5-1 with TRBJ1-2; tentative D call: TRBD1 (5 bases). In germline, CDR1 is SGHRS, CDR2 YFSETQ. This CDR3 is built from 14 residues. V lost 0 bases and J lost 3, with 9 bases in between. CDR3 protein: CASSLGRADYGYTF. In nucleotides, the CDR3 is TGCGCCAGCAGCTTGGGCAGGGCCGACTATGGCTACACCTTC.

This clone has a single count. The rearrangement links TRBV4-1 to TRBJ2-7; D possibly corresponds to TRBD2 (6 bases). V lost 0 bases, J lost 1 base, and 13 bases lay in between. This CDR3 is 16 amino acids long. Germline CDR1 reads MGHRA; CDR2 reads YSYEKL. This CDR3 reads CASSQEKYGGSYEQYF. CDR3 bases: TGCGCCAGCAGCCAAGAGAAGTACGGGGGATCCTACGAGCAGTACTTC.

The chain is built from TRBV10-1 and TRBJ2-5; 8 bases are a match to TRBD2. CDR3 length: 16 residues. The germline V gene encodes CDR1 WNHNN and CDR2 SYGVQD (reference sequence). J gave up 5 bases and V 8 bases, and 16 bases lay outside the gene matches. The CDR3 DNA is TGCGCCAGCCCCCTCCAGGAGCGGGAGTGGGAGGAGACCCAGTACTTC. It yields the protein CASPLQEREWEETQYF.

This clone has a single count. The rearrangement joins TRBV5-6 to TRBJ2-3, with 10 bases aligning to TRBD1. CDR3 length equals 16 residues. V lost 4 bases and J lost 0; bases outside the gene matches: 5. The germline gives CDR1 SGHDT, CDR2 YYEEEE. The DNA for the CDR3 is TGTGCCAGCAGCATCGGGACAGGGGCGAGCACAGATACGCAGTATTTT. Protein product: CASSIGTGASTDTQYF.

This chain uses TRBV7-6 with TRBJ2-1, with TRBD2 matching over 11 bases. Trimming took 5 bases from V and 4 from J; bases not matched to a gene: 13. The CDR3 is made up of 18 amino acids. Per germline, CDR1 SGHVS and CDR2 FNYEAQ. The CDR3 is CASSRSGLAGGQYNEQFF. In nucleotides, the CDR3 is TGTGCCAGCAGCCGAAGCGGGCTAGCGGGAGGACAGTACAATGAGCAGTTCTTC.